This entry lists 21 T cell receptor beta chains sequenced from one sample in a study of T cells in localized non-small cell lung cancer. Sequencing used immunoSEQ multiplex PCR; TCRdb keeps in-frame clones, though not all of them. The sample lists around 35,000 clones, around 93% occurring once. This sample comprised peripheral blood, obtained before any cancer treatment. Receptors were obtained from a female donor over 55 with stage I lung adenocarcinoma.

In DNA form, the CDR3 reads TGTGCCAGCAGAGAGTTTGGAGGGGCCGCATTTAATCAGCCCCAGCATTTT. This translates into CASREFGGAAFNQPQHF. The chain combines TRBV28 with TRBJ1-5; possible D gene TRBD1, 5 bases. The germline V gene has CDR1 MDHEN and CDR2 SYDVKM. This CDR3 has 17 amino acids. V lost 6 bases, J lost 4 bases, and 22 bases lay in between.

This clone was picked up a small number of times. The J gene is TRBJ2-1, the V gene TRBV29-1; TRBD1 aligns across 7 bases. With V trimmed by 2 bases and J by 4 bases, 8 bases remained unmatched. Germline CDR1 SQVTM, CDR2 ANQGSEA. This CDR3 has 15 residues. Here the CDR3 reads CSVEIWDSRYNEQFF. DNA of the CDR3: TGCAGCGTTGAAATATGGGACAGCCGATACAATGAGCAGTTCTTC.

J is TRBJ2-7 and V is TRBV21-1; the table's D gene call, TRBD1, was not cross checked with the DNA. TRBV21-1 corresponds to a pseudogene. The CDR3 covers 14 residues. CDR3 in amino acids: CASSPPGTAYEQYV. The DNA for the CDR3 is TGTGCCAGCAGCCCACCCGGGACAGCCTACGAGCAGTACGTC.

The CDR3 sequence: CASSLDTSRAGELFF. CDR3 DNA sequence: TGCGCCAGCAGCTTGGACACCTCGAGGGCCGGGGAGCTGTTTTTT. The chain couples TRBV5-1 to TRBJ2-2, with TRBD2 as a possible D gene (5 bases). CDR3 size: 15 residues. Trimming pared 0 bases from V and 6 bases from J, leaving 12 bases between. CDR1 SGHRS and CDR2 YFSETQ come from the germline V gene.

This rearrangement joins TRBV11-3 to TRBJ2-5, with D tentatively TRBD2 (5 bases). Germline CDR1 reads SGHNT; CDR2 reads YENEEA. The germline V and J ends were trimmed by 5 bases and 5 bases, with 9 bases remaining between them. The CDR3 is 12 amino acids. Written as DNA, the CDR3 is TGTGCCAGCAGCCTCTCGGGGGAGACCCAGTACTTC. This sequence encodes CASSLSGETQYF.

CDR3 protein: CASSLGGSGSTDTQYF. As DNA, the CDR3 is TGTGCCAGCAGCTTAGGGGGTAGCGGGAGCACAGATACGCAGTATTTT. The rearrangement uses TRBV11-3 and TRBJ2-3; 7 bases line up with TRBD2. The ends lost 1 base at V and 0 bases at J; junction bases unmatched: 4. This CDR3 spans 16 amino acids. From germline, CDR1 is SGHNT and CDR2 YENEEA.

V gene TRBV18 combines with J gene TRBJ1-2; D is perhaps TRBD1 (5 bases). CDR3 length: 15 residues. Trimming took 4 bases from V and 2 from J, leaving 14 bases between them. Germline-derived CDR1 and CDR2 are KGHSH and LQKENI. This CDR3 reads CASSLAGTANYGYTF. DNA for the CDR3: TGTGCCAGCTCACTTGCCGGGACCGCAAACTATGGCTACACCTTC.

The V call is TRBV7-6, the J call TRBJ2-1; a weak D match, TRBD2 (5 bases). With 1 base removed from V and 6 bases from J, the gap between germline ends came to 10 bases. CDR1 and CDR2 from the germline V gene are SGHVS and FNYEAQ. This CDR3 is built from 14 residues. The CDR3 protein is CASSLGLGSNEQFF. In DNA, the CDR3 is TGTGCCAGCAGCTTAGGGCTGGGGAGCAATGAGCAGTTCTTC.

The gene calls are TRBV28 and TRBJ1-5, with 7 bases identical to TRBD1. The germline gives CDR1 MDHEN, CDR2 SYDVKM. This CDR3 is 14 amino acids long. V gave up 6 bases and J gave up 5 bases; unmatched junction bases: 7. For the CDR3, the DNA is TGTGCCAGCAGCACAGGGGTGAGCTATCAGCCCCAGCATTTT. This translates into CASSTGVSYQPQHF.

The rearrangement links TRBV7-9 to TRBJ1-1; the match to TRBD1 covers 7 bases. Germline CDR1 SEHNR, CDR2 FQNEAQ (reference sequence). The J segment lost 3 bases and the V segment lost 3 bases, leaving 13 bases of the junction unmatched. The CDR3 loop spans 17 amino acids. CDR3 in DNA: TGTGCCAGCAGCTTCGGGGGGGTTGACAGGGAGTACACTGAAGCTTTCTTT. This gives the protein CASSFGGVDREYTEAFF.

The CDR3 sequence is CASRALRGPTEAFF. Written as DNA, the CDR3 is TGTGCCAGCAGAGCTTTGAGGGGCCCCACTGAAGCTTTCTTT. This chain connects TRBV9 to TRBJ1-1, with D perhaps matching TRBD1 (5 bases). Germline CDR1 SGDLS, CDR2 YYNGEE. Trimming left V 5 bases short and J 4 bases short, with 15 bases between. CDR3 size: 14 residues.

V is TRBV5-1 and J is TRBJ2-3, with 7 bases lining up with TRBD1. The CDR3 is made up of 15 amino acids. Per germline, CDR1 SGHRS and CDR2 YFSETQ. V shed 4 bases and J 1 base; nucleotides not matched to a gene: 6. CDR3 region: CASSMAGGGTDTQYF. The CDR3, as DNA: TGCGCCAGCAGCATGGCAGGGGGAGGCACAGATACGCAGTATTTT.

The chain recombines TRBV27 with TRBJ1-2; a possible D gene is TRBD1 (6 bases). With 4 bases removed from V and 4 bases from J, the gap between germline ends came to 16 bases. CDR3 length: 15 amino acids. Germline V gene data show CDR1 as MNHEY and CDR2 as SMNVEV (reference sequence). The CDR3 region has the DNA TGTGCCAGCAGTTCAACAGGGAATCCCCTCTATGGCTACACCTTC. It codes for CASSSTGNPLYGYTF.

The chain employs TRBV15 and TRBJ2-7; a possible D gene is TRBD2 (6 bases). From germline, CDR1 is LNHNV and CDR2 YYDKDF (reference sequence). The CDR3 sequence is 12 residues long. V was trimmed by 5 bases and J by 6 bases, leaving 11 bases between them. This CDR3 is CATSSRESEQYF. As DNA, the CDR3 is TGTGCCACCAGCTCCCGGGAGTCCGAGCAGTACTTC. Filled out from reference TRBV15 and TRBJ2-7, the complete variable domain reads DAMVIQNPRYQVTQFGKPVTLSCSQTLNHNVMYWYQQKSSQAPKLLFHYYDKDFNNEADTPDNFQSRRPNTSFCFLDIRSPGLGDTAMYLCATSSRESEQYFGPGTRLTVT.

This chain links TRBV28 with TRBJ1-2; 7 nucleotides agree with TRBD1. Germline loops: CDR1 MDHEN, CDR2 SYDVKM. V trimming: 7 bases; J trimming: 4 bases; junction bases outside the gene matches: 21. This CDR3 has 18 residues. The CDR3 spells CASTSPAQGVVRSYGYTF. The CDR3 coding sequence is TGTGCCAGCACCTCCCCGGCGCAGGGGGTAGTTAGGAGCTATGGCTACACCTTC.

The CDR3 is CASSPDRGRGTSAKNIQYF. In DNA form, the CDR3 reads TGTGCCAGCAGCCCCGACAGGGGACGTGGGACGTCAGCCAAAAACATTCAGTACTTC. The rearrangement joins TRBV5-4 to TRBJ2-4, with TRBD1 matching over 8 bases. Germline V CDR1 and CDR2: SGHNT, YYREEE (reference sequence). This CDR3 comprises 19 residues. J gave up 0 bases and V 4 bases, and 15 bases lay outside the gene matches. The full variable domain, in which reference TRBV5-4 and TRBJ2-4 provide the parts outside the CDR3, is ETGVTQSPTHLIKTRGQQVTLRCSSQSGHNTVSWYQQALGQGPQFIFQYYREEENGRGNFPPRFSGLQFPNYSSELNVNALELDDSALYLCASSPDRGRGTSAKNIQYFGAGTRLSVL.

DNA of the CDR3: TGTGCCAGTACCACAATGTCCGTGGCTAATCAGCCCCAGCATTTT. Protein product: CASTTMSVANQPQHF. The chain is built from TRBV19 and TRBJ1-5; unclear D gene. CDR1 is LNHDA and CDR2 is SQIVND in the germline V gene (reference sequence). The V end lost 7 bases, the J end lost 4 bases, and 17 bases lay between the germline ends. This CDR3 contains 15 residues.

The chain couples TRBV6-5 to TRBJ1-2; 7 bases are shared with TRBD1. The V gene end was trimmed by 0 bases and the J gene end by 2 bases; junction bases not matched to a gene: 3. Germline CDR1 MNHEY, CDR2 SVGAGI. The CDR3 covers 15 residues. The CDR3 DNA is TGTGCCAGCAGTTACTCCACAGGGGACAACTATGGCTACACCTTC. This translates into CASSYSTGDNYGYTF.

The chain employs TRBV7-9 and TRBJ2-3; 8 positions match TRBD2. With 5 bases clipped from V and 6 bases from J, the junction kept 13 bases outside the gene matches. Germline V gene lookup returns CDR1 SEHNR and CDR2 FQNEAQ (reference sequence). The CDR3 is 16 amino acids. The DNA for the CDR3 is TGTGCCAGCAGCCTCCCTGGAGCGGGGGATAAGGATACGCAGTATTTT. It encodes CASSLPGAGDKDTQYF.

Here the CDR3 reads CSVEVDRGRGGTQYF. In DNA, the CDR3 is TGCAGCGTTGAGGTTGACAGGGGGCGCGGGGGGACCCAGTACTTC. The rearrangement uses TRBV29-1 and TRBJ2-5, with 10 bases fitting TRBD1. Looked up from germline, CDR1 is SQVTM and CDR2 is ANQGSEA. V trimming: 3 bases; J trimming: 7 bases; junction bases outside the gene matches: 11. The CDR3 is made up of 15 amino acids.

The rearrangement links TRBV18 to TRBJ2-7, with D unclear. In germline, CDR1 is KGHSH, CDR2 LQKENI. V lost 6 bases to trimming and J lost 5 bases, with 17 bases between them. This CDR3 is 14 amino acids long. DNA of the CDR3: TGTGCCAGCTCGCTGGGCGGTCCTCGGAACGAGCAGTACGTC. Its protein is CASSLGGPRNEQYV.